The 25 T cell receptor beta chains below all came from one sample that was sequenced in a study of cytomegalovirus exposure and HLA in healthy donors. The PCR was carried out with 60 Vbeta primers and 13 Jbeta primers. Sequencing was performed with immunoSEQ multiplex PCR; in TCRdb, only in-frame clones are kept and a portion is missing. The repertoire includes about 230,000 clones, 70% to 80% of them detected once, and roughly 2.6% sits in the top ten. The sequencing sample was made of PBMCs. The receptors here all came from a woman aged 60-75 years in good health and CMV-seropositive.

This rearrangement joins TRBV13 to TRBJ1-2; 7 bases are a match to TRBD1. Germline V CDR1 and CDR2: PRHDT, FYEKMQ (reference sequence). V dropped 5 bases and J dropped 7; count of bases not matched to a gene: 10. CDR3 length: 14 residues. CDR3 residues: CASSPDRETAGYTF. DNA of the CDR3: TGTGCCAGCAGCCCCGACAGGGAAACTGCTGGCTACACCTTC.

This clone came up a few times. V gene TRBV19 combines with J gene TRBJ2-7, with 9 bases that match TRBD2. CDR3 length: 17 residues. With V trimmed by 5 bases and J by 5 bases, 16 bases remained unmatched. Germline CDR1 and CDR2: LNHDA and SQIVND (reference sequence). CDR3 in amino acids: CASSPRGGEGGEDEQYF. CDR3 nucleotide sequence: TGTGCCAGTAGTCCCCGCGGGGGGGAGGGAGGGGAAGACGAGCAGTACTTC.

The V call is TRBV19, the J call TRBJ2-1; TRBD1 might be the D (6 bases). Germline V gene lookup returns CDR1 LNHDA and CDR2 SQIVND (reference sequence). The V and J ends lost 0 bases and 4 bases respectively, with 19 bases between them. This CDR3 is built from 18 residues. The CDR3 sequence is CASSIENTQGPRYNEQFF. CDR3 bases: TGTGCCAGTAGTATAGAGAATACACAGGGACCTCGGTACAATGAGCAGTTCTTC.

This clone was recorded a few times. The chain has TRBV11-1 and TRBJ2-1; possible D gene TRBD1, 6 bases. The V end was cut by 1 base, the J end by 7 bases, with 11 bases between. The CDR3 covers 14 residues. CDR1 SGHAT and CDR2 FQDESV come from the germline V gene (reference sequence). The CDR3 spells CASSLGTGWNEQFF. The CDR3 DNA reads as TGTGCCAGCAGCTTAGGTACAGGGTGGAATGAGCAGTTCTTC.

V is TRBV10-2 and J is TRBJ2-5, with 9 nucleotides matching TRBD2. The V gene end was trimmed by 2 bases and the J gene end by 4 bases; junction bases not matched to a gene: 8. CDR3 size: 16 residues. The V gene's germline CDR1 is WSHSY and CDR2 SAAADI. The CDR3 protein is CASSEGAGGGGETQYF. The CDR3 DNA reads TGCGCCAGCAGTGAGGGAGCGGGGGGCGGGGGAGAGACCCAGTACTTC.

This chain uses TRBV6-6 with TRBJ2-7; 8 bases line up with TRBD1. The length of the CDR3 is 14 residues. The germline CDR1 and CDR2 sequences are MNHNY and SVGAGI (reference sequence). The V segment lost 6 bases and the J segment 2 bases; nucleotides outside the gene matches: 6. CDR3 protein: CASSRGQFTYEQYF. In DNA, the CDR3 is TGTGCCAGCAGCAGGGGGCAATTCACCTACGAGCAGTACTTC.

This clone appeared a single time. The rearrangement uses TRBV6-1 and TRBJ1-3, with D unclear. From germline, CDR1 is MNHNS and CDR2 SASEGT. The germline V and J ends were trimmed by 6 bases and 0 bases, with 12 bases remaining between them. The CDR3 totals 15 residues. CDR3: CASSFGQGSGNTIYF. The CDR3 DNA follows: TGTGCCAGCAGCTTTGGGCAAGGCTCTGGAAACACCATATATTTT.

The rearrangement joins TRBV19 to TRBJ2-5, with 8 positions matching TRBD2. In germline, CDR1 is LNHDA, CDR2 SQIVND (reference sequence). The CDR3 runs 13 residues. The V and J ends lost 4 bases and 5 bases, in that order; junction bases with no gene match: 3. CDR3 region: CASSRSGSETQYF. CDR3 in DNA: TGTGCCAGTAGTAGGAGCGGGAGTGAGACCCAGTACTTC.

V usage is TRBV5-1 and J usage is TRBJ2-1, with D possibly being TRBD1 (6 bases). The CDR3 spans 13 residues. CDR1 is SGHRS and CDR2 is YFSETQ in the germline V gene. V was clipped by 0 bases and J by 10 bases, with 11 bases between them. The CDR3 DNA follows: TGCGCCAGCAGCTTGGTTTTGGGGGCCGAGCAGTTCTTC. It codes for CASSLVLGAEQFF.

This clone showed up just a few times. CDR3 coding DNA: TGTGCCAGCAGCTCGGGGATTTCCCCTCGACACGAGCAGTACTTC. Translation: CASSSGISPRHEQYF. V and J are TRBV11-3 and TRBJ2-7; D might be TRBD2 (5 bases). V was pared by 4 bases and J by 5 bases, with 18 bases between. This CDR3 has 15 amino acids. Germline-derived CDR1 and CDR2 are SGHNT and YENEEA. The variable domain in full, with the rest retrieved from reference TRBV11-3 and TRBJ2-7, is EAGVVQSPRYKIIEKKQPVAFWCNPISGHNTLYWYLQNLGQGPELLIRYENEEAVDDSQLPKDRFSAERLKGVDSTLKIQPAELGDSAVYLCASSSGISPRHEQYFGPGTRLTVT.

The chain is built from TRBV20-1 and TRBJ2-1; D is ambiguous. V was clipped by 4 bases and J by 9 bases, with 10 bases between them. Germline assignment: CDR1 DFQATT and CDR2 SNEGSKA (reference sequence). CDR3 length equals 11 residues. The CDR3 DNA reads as TGCAGTGCTATTAGTGTCCCTGAGCAGTTCTTC. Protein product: CSAISVPEQFF.

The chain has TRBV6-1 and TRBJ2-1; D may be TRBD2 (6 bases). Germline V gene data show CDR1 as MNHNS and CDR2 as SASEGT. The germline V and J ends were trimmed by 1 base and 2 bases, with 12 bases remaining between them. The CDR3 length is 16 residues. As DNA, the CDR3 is TGTGCCAGCAGTGAAGAGTCCGGGACTCCCTACAATGAGCAGTTCTTC. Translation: CASSEESGTPYNEQFF.

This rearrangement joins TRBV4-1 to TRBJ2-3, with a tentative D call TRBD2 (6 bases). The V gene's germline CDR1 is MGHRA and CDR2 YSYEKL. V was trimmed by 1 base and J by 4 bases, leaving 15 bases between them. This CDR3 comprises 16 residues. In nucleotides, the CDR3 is TGCGCCAGCAGCCAAGTGGGGACTGGTGTGGCAGATACGCAGTATTTT. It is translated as CASSQVGTGVADTQYF.

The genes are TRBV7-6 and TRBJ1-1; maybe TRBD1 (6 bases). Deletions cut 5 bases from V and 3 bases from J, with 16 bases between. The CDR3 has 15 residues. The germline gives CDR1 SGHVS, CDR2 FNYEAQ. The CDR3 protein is CASSLDGGGHTEAFF. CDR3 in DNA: TGTGCCAGCAGCCTTGACGGGGGGGGGCACACTGAAGCTTTCTTT.

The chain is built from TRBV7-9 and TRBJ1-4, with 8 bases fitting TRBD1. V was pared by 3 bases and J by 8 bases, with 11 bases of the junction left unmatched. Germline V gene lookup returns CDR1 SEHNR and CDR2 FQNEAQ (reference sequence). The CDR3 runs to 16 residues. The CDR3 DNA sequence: TGTGCCAGCAGCTTGGCCGCAGGGGGCAGACAGGAAAAACTGTTTTTT. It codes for CASSLAAGGRQEKLFF.

The CDR3 reads CASSRDLRAGDTQYF. The CDR3, as DNA: TGTGCCAGCAGCCGGGACCTTCGAGCGGGAGATACGCAGTATTTT. The chain couples TRBV6-4 to TRBJ2-3; D is perhaps TRBD2 (6 bases). Germline CDR1 is MRHNA and CDR2 is SNTAGT. This CDR3 has 15 residues. Trimming took 6 bases from V and 5 from J, leaving 18 bases between them.

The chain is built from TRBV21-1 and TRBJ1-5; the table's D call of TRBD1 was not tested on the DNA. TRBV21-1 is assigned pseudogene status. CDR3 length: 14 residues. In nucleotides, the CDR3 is TGTGCCAGCAGCAAGGGGACATCAACCCAGCCCCAGCATTTT. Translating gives CASSKGTSTQPQHF.

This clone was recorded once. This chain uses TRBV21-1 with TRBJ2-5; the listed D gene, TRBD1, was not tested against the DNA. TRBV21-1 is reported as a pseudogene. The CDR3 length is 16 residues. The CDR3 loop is CASSKLDREVQETQYF. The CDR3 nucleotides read TGTGCCAGCAGCAAATTGGACAGGGAAGTTCAAGAGACCCAGTACTTC.

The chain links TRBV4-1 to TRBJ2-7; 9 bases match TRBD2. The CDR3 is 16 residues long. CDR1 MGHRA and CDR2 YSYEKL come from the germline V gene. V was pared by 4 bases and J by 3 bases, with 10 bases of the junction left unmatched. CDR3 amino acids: CASSRAFERGDYEQYF. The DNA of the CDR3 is TGCGCCAGCAGCCGAGCCTTTGAGCGGGGGGACTACGAGCAGTACTTC.

The CDR3 region is CASSLTGANEKLFF. The CDR3 region has the DNA TGTGCCAGCAGCTTGACAGGGGCTAATGAAAAACTGTTTTTT. The chain links TRBV11-1 to TRBJ1-4, with TRBD1 matching 8 bases. The CDR3 sequence is 14 residues long. V lost 3 bases and J lost 3; bases outside the gene matches: 0. Germline V gene lookup returns CDR1 SGHAT and CDR2 FQDESV (reference sequence).

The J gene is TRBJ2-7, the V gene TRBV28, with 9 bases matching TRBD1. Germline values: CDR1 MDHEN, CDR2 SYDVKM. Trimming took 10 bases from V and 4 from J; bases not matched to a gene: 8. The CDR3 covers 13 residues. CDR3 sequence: CAITGQGGYEQYF. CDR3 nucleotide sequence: TGTGCCATTACGGGACAGGGTGGTTACGAGCAGTACTTC.

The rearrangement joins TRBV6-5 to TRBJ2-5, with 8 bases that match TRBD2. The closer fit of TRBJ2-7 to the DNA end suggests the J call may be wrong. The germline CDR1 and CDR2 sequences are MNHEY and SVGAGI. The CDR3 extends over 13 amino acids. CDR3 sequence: CASGTRPSYEQYF. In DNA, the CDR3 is TGTGCCAGCGGGACTAGGCCCTCCTACGAGCAGTACTTC.

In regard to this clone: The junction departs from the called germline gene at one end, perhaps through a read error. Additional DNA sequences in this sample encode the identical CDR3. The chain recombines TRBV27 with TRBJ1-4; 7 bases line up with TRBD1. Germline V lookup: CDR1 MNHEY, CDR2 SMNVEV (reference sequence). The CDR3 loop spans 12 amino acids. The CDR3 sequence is CAREGGNEKLFF. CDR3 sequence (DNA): TGTGCCAGGGAAGGGGGCAATGAAAAACTATTTTTT. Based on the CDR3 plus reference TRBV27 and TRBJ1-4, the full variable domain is EAQVTQNPRYLITVTGKKLTVTCSQNMNHEYMSWYRQDPGLGLRQIYYSMNVEVTDKGDVPEGYKVSRKEKRNFPLILESPSPNQTSLYFCAREGGNEKLFFGSGTQLSVL.

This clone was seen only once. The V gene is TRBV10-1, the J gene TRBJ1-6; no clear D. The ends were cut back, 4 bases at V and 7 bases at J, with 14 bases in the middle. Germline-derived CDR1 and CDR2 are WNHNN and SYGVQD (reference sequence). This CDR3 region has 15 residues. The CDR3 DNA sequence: TGCGCCAGCAGTGTGTACCGGGGAGGGAATTCACCCCTCCACTTT. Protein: CASSVYRGGNSPLHF.

CDR3 region: CASSELGAAPYEQYF. CDR3 DNA: TGTGCCAGCAGTGAATTAGGGGCCGCGCCCTACGAGCAGTACTTC. This chain connects TRBV6-1 to TRBJ2-7; possible D gene TRBD1, 5 bases. With 2 bases removed from V and 2 bases from J, the gap between germline ends came to 13 bases. Germline V lookup: CDR1 MNHNS, CDR2 SASEGT. The CDR3 loop spans 15 amino acids.